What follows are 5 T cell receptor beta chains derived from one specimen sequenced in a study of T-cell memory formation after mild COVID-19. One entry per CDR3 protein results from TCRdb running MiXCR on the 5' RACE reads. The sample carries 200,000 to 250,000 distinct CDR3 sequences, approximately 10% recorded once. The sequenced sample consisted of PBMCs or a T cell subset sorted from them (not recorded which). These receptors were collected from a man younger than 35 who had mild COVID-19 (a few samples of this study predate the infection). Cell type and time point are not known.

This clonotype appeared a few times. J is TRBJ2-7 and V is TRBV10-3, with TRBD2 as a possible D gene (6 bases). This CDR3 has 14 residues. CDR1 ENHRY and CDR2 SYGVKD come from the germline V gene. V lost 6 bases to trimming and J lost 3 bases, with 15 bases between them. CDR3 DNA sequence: TGTGCCATCAGGGGAGGCCAGGTCCACTACGAGCAGTACGTC. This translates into CAIRGGQVHYEQYV.

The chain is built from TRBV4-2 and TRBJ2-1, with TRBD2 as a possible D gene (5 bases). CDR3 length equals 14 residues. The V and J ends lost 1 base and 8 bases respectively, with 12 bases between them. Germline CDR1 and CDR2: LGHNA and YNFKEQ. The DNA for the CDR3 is TGTGCCAGCAGCCAAGGGAACGGGGTCGATGAGCAGTTCTTC. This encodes CASSQGNGVDEQFF.

The CDR3 region is CASSQFSGVVADTQYF. The CDR3 bases are TGCGCCAGCAGCCAATTCAGCGGAGTCGTGGCAGATACGCAGTATTTT. J is TRBJ2-3 and V is TRBV5-1; a weak D match, TRBD2 (5 bases). The V gene's germline CDR1 is SGHRS and CDR2 YFSETQ. This CDR3 is 16 amino acids long. Trimming removed 4 bases from V and 4 bases from J, with 19 bases in between.

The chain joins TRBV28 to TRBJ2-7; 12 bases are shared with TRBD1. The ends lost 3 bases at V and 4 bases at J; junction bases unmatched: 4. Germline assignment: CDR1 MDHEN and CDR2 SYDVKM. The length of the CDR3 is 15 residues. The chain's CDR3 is CASSFRDRGLYEQYV. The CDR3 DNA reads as TGTGCCAGCAGTTTCCGGGACAGGGGGCTGTACGAGCAGTACGTC.

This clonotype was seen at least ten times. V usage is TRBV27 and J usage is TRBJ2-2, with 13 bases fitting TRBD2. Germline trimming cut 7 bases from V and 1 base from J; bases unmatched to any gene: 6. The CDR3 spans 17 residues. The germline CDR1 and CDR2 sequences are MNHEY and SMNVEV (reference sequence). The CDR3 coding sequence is TGTGCCAGCACCTTACTAGCGGGGGGGCTGAACACCGGGGAGCTGTTTTTT. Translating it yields CASTLLAGGLNTGELFF.